These T cell receptor beta chains were read from a single sample in a study of T cells in Graves' hyperthyroidism and ophthalmopathy. TCRdb ran MiXCR on the multiplex PCR reads and lists one entry per CDR3 protein. The repertoire holds about 610,000 distinct CDR3 sequences, roughly 14% seen once, with 4% to 5.5% in the top ten. The sample comprised blood. The receptors come from a woman aged 40-49 years with Graves' ophthalmopathy. CDR3s include the opening cysteine and the closing phenylalanine or tryptophan.

V gene	J gene	CDR3 protein
TRBV12-3/TRBV12-4	TRBJ1-2	CASSHGTLFYYGYTF
TRBV27	TRBJ2-5	CASSFGVRETQYF
TRBV28	TRBJ2-5	CASEHRLAGEVETQYF
TRBV19	TRBJ2-2	CASSNRGRHTGELFF
TRBV12-3/TRBV12-4	TRBJ2-2	CASSFVRIANTGELFF
TRBV11-1	TRBJ2-7	CASSLVTGLRGGYEQYF
TRBV15	TRBJ2-7	CATSTGGGAKQYF
TRBV12-3/TRBV12-4	TRBJ2-5	CASRIAGVSETQYF
TRBV2	TRBJ1-2	CASSPQGPDYGYTF
TRBV19	TRBJ1-2	CASSIRGQNYGYTF
TRBV2	TRBJ2-5	CASRGLVGGIETQYF
TRBV28	TRBJ1-2	CASSFTDRAYGYTF
TRBV4-1	TRBJ1-1	CASSQEQGGTEAFF
TRBV28	TRBJ2-5	CASRGGYSGETQYF
TRBV30	TRBJ2-7	CAWRTTGAYGQYF
TRBV6-1	TRBJ2-2	CASSAGQGFTGELFF
TRBV24-1	TRBJ2-7	CATLRVVYEQYF
TRBV28	TRBJ1-2	CASIPGARVRDGYTF
TRBV12-3/TRBV12-4	TRBJ1-2	CASSFIRGGYTF
TRBV20-1	TRBJ2-7	CSAPPASGKEQYF
TRBV7-2	TRBJ1-5	CASSPGVQGNQPQHF
TRBV28	TRBJ2-2	CASSLYGGNTGELFF
TRBV5-1	TRBJ2-7	CASSMGTSQDEQYF
TRBV27	TRBJ1-2	CASSSPDQYGYTF
TRBV2	TRBJ2-7	CASGNSFSYEQYF
TRBV4-2	TRBJ2-7	CASSQVNPQDEQYF
TRBV6-5	TRBJ1-1	CASSSGTEAFF
TRBV10-3	TRBJ2-3	CAISESLGGRTDTQYF
TRBV30	TRBJ1-1	CAWSQQGYTEAFF
TRBV28	TRBJ2-2	CASRGRTSGGAGGELFF
TRBV12-3/TRBV12-4	TRBJ2-7	CASSPRRSYEQYF
TRBV20-1	TRBJ2-2	CSAESGTSEGTGELFF
TRBV7-2	TRBJ1-2	CASSLFPAKGYGYTF
TRBV6-4	TRBJ2-7	CASSDSDALPGLAGVSYEQYF
TRBV12-3/TRBV12-4	TRBJ2-7	CASSSVAGVSYEQYF
TRBV6-5	TRBJ2-5	CASSYPRGRVEETQYF
TRBV5-1	TRBJ2-7	CASSRGADYSYEQYF
TRBV4-2	TRBJ1-6	CASSPQAGRGRSPLHF
TRBV6-5	TRBJ1-1	CASSSGADIEAFF
TRBV15	TRBJ1-5	CATSRTARSNQPQHF
TRBV20-1	TRBJ2-7	CSAQASSGAYEQYF
TRBV7-8	TRBJ2-7	CASSLFGLAGGLIDEQYF
TRBV28	TRBJ2-7	CASTAPGRKSSYEQYF
TRBV6-1	TRBJ2-3	CALSGRVDTQYF
TRBV11-2	TRBJ2-2	CASSLYGTKNTGELFF
TRBV29-1	TRBJ2-7	CSVKNGQAYEQYF
TRBV5-1	TRBJ2-7	CASSRTGGFDEQYF
TRBV3-1	TRBJ2-7	CASSQGTLDEQYF
TRBV6-2/TRBV6-3	TRBJ1-6	CASSYTRAASSYNSPLHF
TRBV10-3	TRBJ1-1	CATRREVGNTEAFF
TRBV29-1	TRBJ2-5	CSVETGVETQYF
TRBV28	TRBJ1-1	CASSAPGGGGTEAFF
TRBV5-1	TRBJ2-7	CASRPGWESSYEQYF